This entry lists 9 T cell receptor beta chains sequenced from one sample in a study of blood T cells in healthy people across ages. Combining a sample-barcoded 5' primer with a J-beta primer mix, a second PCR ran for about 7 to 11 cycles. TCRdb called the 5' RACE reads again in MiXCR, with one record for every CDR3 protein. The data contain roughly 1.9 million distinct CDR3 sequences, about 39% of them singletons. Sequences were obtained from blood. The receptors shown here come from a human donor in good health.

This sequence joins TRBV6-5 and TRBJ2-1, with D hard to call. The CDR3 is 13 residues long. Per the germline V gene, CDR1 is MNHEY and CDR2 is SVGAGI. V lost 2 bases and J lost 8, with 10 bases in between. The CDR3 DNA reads TGTGCCAGCAGTTACCACAAACGGGATGAGCAGTTCTTC. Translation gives CASSYHKRDEQFF.

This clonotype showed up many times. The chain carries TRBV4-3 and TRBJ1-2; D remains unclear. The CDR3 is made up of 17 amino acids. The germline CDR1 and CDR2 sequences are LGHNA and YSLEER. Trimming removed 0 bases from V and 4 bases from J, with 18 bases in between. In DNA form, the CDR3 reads TGCGCCAGCAGCCAAGATTTCCATGCGAGGGCAACCTATGGCTACACCTTC. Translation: CASSQDFHARATYGYTF.

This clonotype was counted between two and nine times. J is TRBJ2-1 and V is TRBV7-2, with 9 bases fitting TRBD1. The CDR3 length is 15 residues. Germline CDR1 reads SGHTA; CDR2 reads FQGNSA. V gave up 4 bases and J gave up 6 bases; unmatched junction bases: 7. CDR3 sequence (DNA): TGTGCCAGCAGCTCTACGTTACAGGGGGCCAATGAGCAGTTCTTC. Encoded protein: CASSSTLQGANEQFF.

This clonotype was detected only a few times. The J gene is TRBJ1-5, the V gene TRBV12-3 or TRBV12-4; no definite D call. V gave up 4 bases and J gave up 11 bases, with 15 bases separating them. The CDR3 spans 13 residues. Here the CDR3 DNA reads TGTGCCAGCAGTTATCAAGCCATTCGTGCCCAGCATTTT. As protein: CASSYQAIRAQHF.

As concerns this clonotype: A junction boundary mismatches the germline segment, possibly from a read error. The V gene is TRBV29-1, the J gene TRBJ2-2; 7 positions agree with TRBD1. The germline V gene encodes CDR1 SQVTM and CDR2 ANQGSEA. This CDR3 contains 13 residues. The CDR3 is CSAGTVNTGERFF. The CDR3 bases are TGCAGCGCTGGGACAGTGAACACCGGGGAGCGGTTTTTT.

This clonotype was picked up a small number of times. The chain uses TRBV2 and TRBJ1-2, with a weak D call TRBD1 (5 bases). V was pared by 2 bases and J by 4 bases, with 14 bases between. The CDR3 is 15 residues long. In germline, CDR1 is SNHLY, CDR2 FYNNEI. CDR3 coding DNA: TGTGCCAGCAGTGAAAATTGGTCAGGGTCCTATGGCTACACCTTC. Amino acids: CASSENWSGSYGYTF. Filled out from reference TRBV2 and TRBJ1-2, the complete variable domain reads EPEVTQTPSHQVTQMGQEVILRCVPISNHLYFYWYRQILGQKVEFLVSFYNNEISEKSEIFDDQFSVERPDGSNFTLKIRSTKLEDSAMYFCASSENWSGSYGYTFGSGTRLTVV.

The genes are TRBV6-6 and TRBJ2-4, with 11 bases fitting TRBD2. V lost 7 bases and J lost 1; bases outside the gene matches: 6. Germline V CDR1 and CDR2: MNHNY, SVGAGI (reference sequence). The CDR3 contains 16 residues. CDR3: CASTLAGGPAKNIQYF. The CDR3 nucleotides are TGTGCCAGCACCTTAGCGGGGGGGCCGGCCAAAAACATTCAGTACTTC.

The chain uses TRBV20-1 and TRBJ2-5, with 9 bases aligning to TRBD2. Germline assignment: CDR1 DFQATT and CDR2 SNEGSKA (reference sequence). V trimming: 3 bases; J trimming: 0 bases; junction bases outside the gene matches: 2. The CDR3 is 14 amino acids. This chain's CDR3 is CSASSGGDQETQYF. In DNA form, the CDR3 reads TGCAGTGCTAGTAGCGGGGGCGACCAAGAGACCCAGTACTTC.

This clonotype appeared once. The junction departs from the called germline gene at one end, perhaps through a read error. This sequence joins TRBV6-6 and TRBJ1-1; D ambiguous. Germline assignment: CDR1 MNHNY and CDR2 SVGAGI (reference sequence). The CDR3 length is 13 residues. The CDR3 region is CASRYSPWERAFF. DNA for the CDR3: TGTGCCAGCAGGTACTCGCCTTGGGAACGGGCTTTCTTT.